The 12 T cell receptor beta chains listed next were all sequenced from one sample in a study of T cell repertoires in cytomegalovirus infection. TCRdb reanalysed the reads using MiXCR and keeps one entry per CDR3 protein. The sample lists around 530,000 distinct CDR3 sequences; around 27% were seen once. What was sequenced was PBMCs. The receptor source for this set is a human donor in good health (CMV status not recorded). Some clones in this sample may be carry-over from other donors' samples.

This chain uses TRBV5-1 with TRBJ2-3; TRBD1 matches 9 bases. The CDR3 sequence is 16 residues long. Germline CDR1 is SGHRS and CDR2 is YFSETQ. V lost 4 bases and J lost 4; bases outside the gene matches: 10. The CDR3 protein is CASSKGQGQYSDTQYF. The CDR3 DNA sequence: TGCGCCAGCAGCAAAGGACAGGGGCAGTATTCAGATACGCAGTATTTT.

This clonotype was detected ten times or more. An end of the junction differs from the germline gene, which may be a read error. The J gene is TRBJ2-7, the V gene TRBV6-1, with TRBD2 matching over 7 bases. There are 12 residues in the CDR3. From germline, CDR1 is MNHNS and CDR2 SASEGT. CDR3 protein: CASSEGIQAGDF. In DNA form, the CDR3 reads TGTGCCAGCAGTGAAGGAATACAGGCGGGGGACTTC.

The chain joins TRBV10-3 to TRBJ2-3, with TRBD2 matching 11 bases. Trimming removed 8 bases from V and 6 bases from J; junction bases left unmatched: 4. Germline V lookup: CDR1 ENHRY, CDR2 SYGVKD. The CDR3 runs 13 residues. The CDR3 loop is CAIQLAGVDTQYF. The CDR3 region has the DNA TGTGCCATCCAACTAGCGGGAGTTGATACGCAGTATTTT.

The V and J genes are TRBV6-2 or TRBV6-3 and TRBJ2-1, with 10 bases matching TRBD2. With V trimmed by 2 bases and J by 5 bases, 9 bases remained unmatched. Germline assignment: CDR1 MNHEY and CDR2 SVGEGT. This CDR3 contains 17 residues. The CDR3 DNA sequence: TGTGCCAGCAGTTACAGGCCTGGACTAGCGGCGGACAATGAGCAGTTCTTC. Its translation: CASSYRPGLAADNEQFF.

This clonotype was seen only a few times. V usage is TRBV4-3 and J usage is TRBJ2-7; TRBD2 agrees at 9 bases. The CDR3 is 14 residues long. Looked up from germline, CDR1 is LGHNA and CDR2 is YSLEER. V dropped 4 bases and J dropped 3; count of bases not matched to a gene: 4. For the CDR3, the DNA is TGCGCCAGCAGCCCCAGCGGGAGGTACTACGAGCAGTACTTC. Translated, it gives CASSPSGRYYEQYF.

This clonotype was seen more than once but under ten times. CDR3 protein: CSASPLAGVIEETQYF. The CDR3 nucleotides are TGCAGTGCTAGCCCCCTAGCGGGAGTCATAGAAGAGACCCAGTACTTC. The chain has TRBV20-1 and TRBJ2-5, with 10 bases aligning to TRBD2. The CDR3 extends over 16 amino acids. Trimming took 3 bases from V and 3 from J; bases not matched to a gene: 10. CDR1 and CDR2 from the germline V gene are DFQATT and SNEGSKA (reference sequence).

This clonotype has more than one count but fewer than ten. The chain carries TRBV6-2 or TRBV6-3 and TRBJ2-3; D gene ambiguous. Germline-derived CDR1 and CDR2 are MNHEY and SVGEGT. CDR3 length: 12 residues. Between the trimmed V and J ends, which lost 7 bases and 9 bases, there was a span of 14 bases. The CDR3 loop reads CASTKDLETQYF. The CDR3 coding sequence is TGTGCCAGCACTAAGGACCTGGAGACGCAGTATTTT.

This clonotype occurred a few times. This chain uses TRBV12-3 or TRBV12-4 with TRBJ2-7, with 11 bases identical to TRBD2. The CDR3 has 16 amino acids. The V gene end was trimmed by 3 bases and the J gene end by 6 bases; junction bases not matched to a gene: 10. As DNA, the CDR3 is TGTGCCAGCAGTTTCCTAGCGGGGGGAGGACCTCGCGAGCAGTACTTC. It codes for CASSFLAGGGPREQYF.

This clonotype appeared a few times. The rearrangement joins TRBV6-2 or TRBV6-3 to TRBJ2-7; TRBD1 or TRBD2 may be the D gene (5 bases each). The length of the CDR3 is 15 residues. The germline V and J ends were trimmed by 6 bases and 3 bases, with 18 bases remaining between them. Germline loops: CDR1 MNHEY, CDR2 SVGEGT. The CDR3 reads CASSSGTGTIYEQYF. In DNA, the CDR3 is TGTGCCAGCAGCTCCGGGACGGGTACCATCTACGAGCAGTACTTC.

This clonotype has only a few counts. The gene calls are TRBV6-6 and TRBJ2-7; a possible D gene is TRBD1 (6 bases). V lost 5 bases to trimming and J lost 3 bases, with 17 bases between them. CDR1 is MNHNY and CDR2 is SVGAGI in the germline V gene (reference sequence). This CDR3 is 15 amino acids long. This chain's CDR3 is CASSQSLGQLYEQYV. The CDR3 nucleotides read TGTGCCAGCAGTCAATCTTTGGGACAACTCTACGAGCAGTACGTC.

This clonotype was detected ten times or more. The rearrangement links TRBV7-2 to TRBJ2-1, with 8 bases that match TRBD2. CDR1 SGHTA and CDR2 FQGNSA come from the germline V gene. The CDR3 is made up of 14 amino acids. V trimming: 2 bases; J trimming: 5 bases; junction bases outside the gene matches: 2. The CDR3 protein is CASSLTSGHNEQFF. CDR3 in DNA: TGTGCCAGCAGCTTAACTAGCGGCCACAATGAGCAGTTCTTC.

The chain is built from TRBV6-5 and TRBJ2-5; D possibly corresponds to TRBD1 (6 bases). CDR1 is MNHEY, CDR2 SVGAGI, per germline. The CDR3 is made up of 16 amino acids. The ends were cut back, 4 bases at V and 5 bases at J, with 20 bases in the middle. The CDR3 is CASSWNRDIGVETQYF. The CDR3, as DNA: TGTGCCAGCAGTTGGAACAGGGATATTGGTGTCGAGACCCAGTACTTC.